This is a list of T cell receptor beta chains from one sample in a study of CD8 T cell repertoires and HIV-1 epitope variants. These TCRs are of unknown antigen specificity. Generated by immunoSEQ multiplex PCR, the TCRdb table keeps only in-frame clones and is missing some. This sample has roughly 5,000 clones, with about 70% found just once. Material for sequencing was cultured CD8+ T cells derived from PBMCs. Source of these receptors: a male donor with HIV. CDR3s include the opening cysteine and the closing phenylalanine or tryptophan. The D gene is left open where the match is weak. Only some rows state a clone size, as once, few, many or a class for expanded clones.

cdr3_aa: CASSYSAANQPQHF
cdr3_nt: TGTGCCAGCAGTTACTCGGCAGCGAATCAGCCCCAGCATTTT
j_call: TRBJ1-5
d_call: -
clone_size: -
v_call: TRBV6-5

cdr3_aa: CASRPTDSNTEAFF
cdr3_nt: TGTGCCAGCAGACCTACAGATTCTAACACTGAAGCTTTCTTT
j_call: TRBJ1-1
d_call: -
clone_size: -
v_call: TRBV28

cdr3_aa: CATSRGGELTNYGYTF
cdr3_nt: TGTGCCACCAGCAGAGGGGGGGAATTAACTAACTATGGCTACACCTTC
j_call: TRBJ1-2
d_call: -
clone_size: -
v_call: TRBV15

cdr3_aa: CASSEFDKTYEQYF
cdr3_nt: TGTGCCAGCAGTGAATTTGACAAAACCTACGAGCAGTACTTC
j_call: TRBJ2-7
d_call: -
clone_size: -
v_call: TRBV25-1

cdr3_aa: CASSSVGGEQYF
cdr3_nt: TGTGCCAGCAGTTCTGTTGGGGGCGAGCAGTACTTC
j_call: TRBJ2-7
d_call: -
clone_size: few
v_call: TRBV27

cdr3_aa: CASSIDRTPEAFF
cdr3_nt: TGTGCCAGTAGTATAGACCGGACACCTGAAGCTTTCTTT
j_call: TRBJ1-1
d_call: -
clone_size: once
v_call: TRBV19

cdr3_aa: CAWMAGSSYEQYF
cdr3_nt: TGTGCCTGGATGGCAGGGAGCTCCTACGAGCAGTACTTC
j_call: TRBJ2-7
d_call: -
clone_size: -
v_call: TRBV30

cdr3_aa: CASSTYRDINEKLFF
cdr3_nt: TGTGCCAGTAGTACTTACCGGGACATCAATGAAAAACTGTTTTTT
j_call: TRBJ1-4
d_call: -
clone_size: few
v_call: TRBV19

cdr3_aa: CASSQPGQVYEQYF
cdr3_nt: TGTGCCAGCAGCCAACCGGGACAAGTCTACGAGCAGTACTTC
j_call: TRBJ2-7
d_call: -
clone_size: -
v_call: TRBV5-6

cdr3_aa: CASSLKGYEQYF
cdr3_nt: TGTGCCAGCAGCTTGAAGGGGTACGAGCAGTACTTC
j_call: TRBJ2-7
d_call: -
clone_size: -
v_call: TRBV5-6

cdr3_aa: CASSPWGDAGYTF
cdr3_nt: TGTGCCAGCAGTCCCTGGGGGGACGCTGGCTACACCTTC
j_call: TRBJ1-2
d_call: -
clone_size: few
v_call: TRBV27

cdr3_aa: CASSVGLAGELSTDTQYF
cdr3_nt: TGTGCCAGCAGCGTAGGACTAGCGGGGGAGCTTAGCACAGATACGCAGTATTTT
j_call: TRBJ2-3
d_call: TRBD2
clone_size: -
v_call: TRBV9

cdr3_aa: CASSVSPGGPRPPEQFF
cdr3_nt: TGTGCCAGCAGCGTCTCCCCAGGGGGCCCTCGGCCACCTGAGCAGTTCTTC
j_call: TRBJ2-1
d_call: TRBD1
clone_size: -
v_call: TRBV9

cdr3_aa: CASSVWDEPGGELFF
cdr3_nt: TGTGCCAGCAGCGTTTGGGACGAACCTGGGGGGGAGCTGTTTTTT
j_call: TRBJ2-2
d_call: -
clone_size: -
v_call: TRBV9

cdr3_aa: CAISAGDAGTADEAFF
cdr3_nt: TGTGCCATCAGTGCCGGAGACGCGGGGACAGCTGATGAAGCTTTCTTT
j_call: TRBJ1-1
d_call: TRBD1
clone_size: -
v_call: TRBV10-3

cdr3_aa: CASSDPGTGVLGAF
cdr3_nt: TGTGCCAGCAGCGATCCCGGGACAGGGGTCCTCGGTGCCTTC
j_call: TRBJ1-2
d_call: TRBD1
clone_size: large
v_call: TRBV5-6

cdr3_aa: CASSIPPQGSGRTGEQFF
cdr3_nt: TGTGCCAGTAGTATACCCCCCCAAGGTAGCGGGAGGACGGGAGAGCAGTTCTTC
j_call: TRBJ2-1
d_call: TRBD2
clone_size: -
v_call: TRBV19

cdr3_aa: CASAPGRVVPEQYF
cdr3_nt: TGTGCCAGCGCCCCGGGTAGGGTGGTCCCCGAGCAGTACTTC
j_call: TRBJ2-7
d_call: -
clone_size: -
v_call: TRBV28

cdr3_aa: CSATTTDTYEQYF
cdr3_nt: TGCAGCGCGACCACGACAGATACCTACGAGCAGTACTTC
j_call: TRBJ2-7
d_call: -
clone_size: -
v_call: TRBV29-1

cdr3_aa: CASRDSGSDYNEQFF
cdr3_nt: TGTGCCAGCAGAGATAGCGGGAGCGATTACAATGAGCAGTTCTTC
j_call: TRBJ2-1
d_call: TRBD2
clone_size: -
v_call: TRBV27

cdr3_aa: CASSYSSSSGYNEQFF
cdr3_nt: TGTGCCAGCAGTTACTCATCGTCTAGCGGTTACAATGAGCAGTTCTTC
j_call: TRBJ2-1
d_call: TRBD2
clone_size: -
v_call: TRBV6-5

cdr3_aa: CASLQVYEQYF
cdr3_nt: TGTGCCAGCCTACAGGTCTACGAGCAGTACTTC
j_call: TRBJ2-7
d_call: -
clone_size: -
v_call: TRBV2

cdr3_aa: CASSFRVSAGEQFF
cdr3_nt: TGTGCCAGCAGTTTCAGGGTGTCAGCGGGTGAGCAGTTCTTC
j_call: TRBJ2-1
d_call: -
clone_size: few
v_call: TRBV27

cdr3_aa: CASGPAPGELFF
cdr3_nt: TGTGCCAGCGGCCCAGCGCCCGGGGAGCTGTTTTTT
j_call: TRBJ2-2
d_call: -
clone_size: once
v_call: TRBV2

cdr3_aa: CSARTGDTEAFF
cdr3_nt: TGCAGCGCGAGGACAGGGGACACTGAAGCTTTCTTT
j_call: TRBJ1-1
d_call: TRBD1
clone_size: -
v_call: TRBV29-1

cdr3_aa: CASSPPAGDEKLFF
cdr3_nt: TGTGCCAGCAGCCCCCCCGCGGGGGACGAAAAACTGTTTTTT
j_call: TRBJ1-4
d_call: -
clone_size: few
v_call: TRBV7-9

cdr3_aa: CASSLDSSYNEQFF
cdr3_nt: TGTGCCAGCAGCTTAGATAGCTCCTACAATGAGCAGTTCTTC
j_call: TRBJ2-1
d_call: -
clone_size: medium-sized
v_call: TRBV7-8

cdr3_aa: CASSRTGTTYNEQFF
cdr3_nt: TGTGCCAGCAGCCGAACGGGGACTACATACAATGAGCAGTTCTTC
j_call: TRBJ2-1
d_call: TRBD2
clone_size: -
v_call: TRBV7-8

cdr3_aa: CAISGGTGELFF
cdr3_nt: TGTGCCATCTCAGGGGGTACCGGGGAGCTGTTTTTT
j_call: TRBJ2-2
d_call: TRBD1
clone_size: -
v_call: TRBV10-3

cdr3_aa: CASSLGQGTGELFF
cdr3_nt: TGTGCCAGCAGCTTGGGACAGGGAACCGGGGAGCTGTTTTTT
j_call: TRBJ2-2
d_call: TRBD1
clone_size: -
v_call: TRBV5-4

cdr3_aa: CASSFAGDGTGELFF
cdr3_nt: TGTGCCAGCAGTTTCGCTGGAGACGGCACCGGGGAGCTGTTTTTT
j_call: TRBJ2-2
d_call: -
clone_size: -
v_call: TRBV27

cdr3_aa: CASSPLGPAEKLFF
cdr3_nt: TGTGCCAGCAGCCCTCTTGGACCGGCGGAAAAACTGTTTTTT
j_call: TRBJ1-4
d_call: -
clone_size: -
v_call: TRBV28

cdr3_aa: CAIGPPNDAFF
cdr3_nt: TGTGCCATCGGGCCCCCAAACGACGCTTTCTTT
j_call: TRBJ1-1
d_call: -
clone_size: few
v_call: TRBV10-3

cdr3_aa: CASIGSGAWAYEQYF
cdr3_nt: TGTGCCAGCATAGGGTCGGGGGCGTGGGCCTACGAGCAGTACTTC
j_call: TRBJ2-7
d_call: -
clone_size: once
v_call: TRBV2

cdr3_aa: CASSPGTSGSKQYF
cdr3_nt: TGTGCCAGCAGTCCAGGGACTAGCGGGAGTAAGCAGTACTTC
j_call: TRBJ2-5
d_call: TRBD2
clone_size: -
v_call: TRBV7-2

cdr3_aa: CASSSPGQGGYEQFF
cdr3_nt: TGCGCCAGCAGCTCACCGGGACAGGGGGGCTATGAGCAGTTCTTC
j_call: TRBJ2-1
d_call: TRBD1
clone_size: -
v_call: TRBV5-1

cdr3_aa: CASSLENQPQHF
cdr3_nt: TGTGCCAGCAGCTTAGAGAATCAGCCCCAGCATTTT
j_call: TRBJ1-5
d_call: -
clone_size: -
v_call: TRBV7-9

cdr3_aa: CASSDRQGGNEQFF
cdr3_nt: TGTGCCAGCAGCGACAGACAGGGGGGGAATGAGCAGTTCTTC
j_call: TRBJ2-1
d_call: TRBD1
clone_size: once
v_call: TRBV9

cdr3_aa: CASSLGFRTGASNEKLFF
cdr3_nt: TGTGCCAGCAGCTTAGGGTTTCGGACAGGGGCCTCTAATGAAAAACTGTTTTTT
j_call: TRBJ1-4
d_call: TRBD1
clone_size: once
v_call: TRBV7-8

cdr3_aa: CASSSGTALHF
cdr3_nt: TGTGCCAGCAGTTCCGGGACAGCCCTCCACTTT
j_call: TRBJ1-6
d_call: TRBD1
clone_size: -
v_call: TRBV27

cdr3_aa: CASSTMAYYGYTF
cdr3_nt: TGTGCCAGCAGCACCATGGCCTACTATGGCTACACCTTC
j_call: TRBJ1-2
d_call: -
clone_size: -
v_call: TRBV13

cdr3_aa: CASSLRASARYNEQFF
cdr3_nt: TGTGCCAGCAGCTTAAGGGCCAGCGCGCGATACAATGAGCAGTTCTTC
j_call: TRBJ2-1
d_call: -
clone_size: -
v_call: TRBV11-3

cdr3_aa: CASSSDTGELFF
cdr3_nt: TGTGCCAGCAGTTCGGACACCGGGGAGCTGTTTTTT
j_call: TRBJ2-2
d_call: -
clone_size: -
v_call: TRBV6-5

cdr3_aa: CASSWGVEQFF
cdr3_nt: TGTGCCAGCAGCTGGGGGGTAGAGCAGTTCTTC
j_call: TRBJ2-1
d_call: -
clone_size: -
v_call: TRBV5-4

cdr3_aa: CASSLTVEEQYF
cdr3_nt: TGCGCCAGCAGCCTGACTGTAGAGGAGCAGTACTTC
j_call: TRBJ2-7
d_call: -
clone_size: -
v_call: TRBV5-1

cdr3_aa: CASAPEDGRTDTQYF
cdr3_nt: TGCGCCAGCGCCCCTGAAGACGGAAGAACAGATACGCAGTATTTT
j_call: TRBJ2-3
d_call: -
clone_size: once
v_call: TRBV10-1

cdr3_aa: CASSFSGGALNEQFF
cdr3_nt: TGTGCCAGCAGCTTTAGCGGGGGGGCTCTGAATGAGCAGTTCTTC
j_call: TRBJ2-1
d_call: TRBD2
clone_size: -
v_call: TRBV7-3

cdr3_aa: CASSLDASGRAVDTDTQYF
cdr3_nt: TGTGCCAGCAGCTTAGACGCTAGCGGGAGGGCCGTAGACACAGATACGCAGTATTTT
j_call: TRBJ2-3
d_call: TRBD2
clone_size: -
v_call: TRBV7-8

cdr3_aa: CASSQSGGAFF
cdr3_nt: TGTGCCAGCAGCCAGTCAGGGGGGGCTTTCTTT
j_call: TRBJ1-1
d_call: TRBD1
clone_size: -
v_call: TRBV9

cdr3_aa: CASSSPSRERDGYTF
cdr3_nt: TGTGCCAGCAGCTCCCCGAGCAGGGAAAGGGATGGCTACACCTTC
j_call: TRBJ1-2
d_call: -
clone_size: few
v_call: TRBV28

cdr3_aa: CSVGQGAGGAQYF
cdr3_nt: TGCAGCGTTGGCCAGGGGGCTGGGGGGGCCCAGTACTTC
j_call: TRBJ2-5
d_call: -
clone_size: -
v_call: TRBV29-1

cdr3_aa: CASSPKQGRATDTQYF
cdr3_nt: TGTGCCAGCAGCCCGAAACAGGGCCGAGCGACAGATACGCAGTATTTT
j_call: TRBJ2-3
d_call: -
clone_size: -
v_call: TRBV5-8

cdr3_aa: CASSGTSGSRTYNEQFF
cdr3_nt: TGTGCCAGCAGTGGGACTAGCGGGAGCAGAACCTACAATGAGCAGTTCTTC
j_call: TRBJ2-1
d_call: TRBD2
clone_size: -
v_call: TRBV25-1

cdr3_aa: CASSQDTSGGASEQFF
cdr3_nt: TGCGCCAGCAGCCAAGATACAAGCGGGGGGGCAAGTGAGCAGTTCTTC
j_call: TRBJ2-1
d_call: TRBD2
clone_size: few
v_call: TRBV4-3

cdr3_aa: CASSLGQGYEQYF
cdr3_nt: TGCGCCAGCAGCCTGGGACAGGGCTACGAGCAGTACTTC
j_call: TRBJ2-7
d_call: TRBD1
clone_size: -
v_call: TRBV4-3

cdr3_aa: CASSFGVAGTGVYQPQHF
cdr3_nt: TGTGCCAGCAGTTTTGGGGTCGCGGGGACAGGGGTCTATCAGCCCCAGCATTTT
j_call: TRBJ1-5
d_call: TRBD1
clone_size: -
v_call: TRBV27

cdr3_aa: CASSLGRQGGTEAFF
cdr3_nt: TGTGCCAGCAGCTTAGGGAGACAGGGTGGCACTGAAGCTTTCTTT
j_call: TRBJ1-1
d_call: TRBD1
clone_size: -
v_call: TRBV7-8